One and the same sample provided the 27 T cell receptor beta chains below, sequenced in a study of blood T cell repertoires in COVID-19. The table came from immunoSEQ multiplex PCR; TCRdb's copy has only in-frame clones and leaves some out. The sample lists 190,000 or so clones, about nine tenths occurring once. Sequencing input: PBMCs or T cells enriched from blood (not recorded which). These receptors all stem from a woman aged 25 to 39 who had recovered from COVID-19.

For this clone: One end of the junction is discordant with germline, which a read error may explain. The gene calls are TRBV11-2 and TRBJ2-7; tentatively, D is TRBD1 (6 bases). Per the germline V gene, CDR1 is SGHAT and CDR2 is FQNNGV. The CDR3 spans 11 residues. The CDR3 loop reads CASSSQQGLNF. In DNA form, the CDR3 reads TGTGCCAGCAGCTCGCAACAGGGATTGAACTTC.

For the CDR3, the DNA is TGTGCCAGCAGCCGCCCGTTCGACATTCAAAATTCACCCCTCCACTTT. Translation gives CASSRPFDIQNSPLHF. The chain carries TRBV4-2 and TRBJ1-6; D uncertain. The germline gives CDR1 LGHNA, CDR2 YNFKEQ. This CDR3 is built from 16 residues. Trimming took 4 bases from V and 7 from J, leaving 17 bases between them.

This clone appeared once. Here the CDR3 reads CASSEEVSGGYEQYF. CDR3 in DNA: TGTGCCAGCAGTGAAGAGGTATCCGGGGGCTACGAGCAGTACTTC. The chain is built from TRBV6-1 and TRBJ2-7, with D perhaps TRBD2 (6 bases). Trimming stripped 1 base from V and 3 bases from J, with 13 bases between. The CDR3 is made up of 15 amino acids. Germline loops: CDR1 MNHNS, CDR2 SASEGT.

This clone was recorded only once. The gene calls are TRBV10-3 and TRBJ2-5, with TRBD1 as a possible D gene (5 bases). This CDR3 has 15 residues. The V and J ends lost 6 bases and 2 bases respectively, with 16 bases between them. Germline values: CDR1 ENHRY, CDR2 SYGVKD. CDR3 coding DNA: TGTGCCATCAGCGAAGGGGCAGGTGGGCAAGAGACCCAGTACTTC. Residues: CAISEGAGGQETQYF.

The rearrangement uses TRBV3-1 (or the pseudogene TRBV3-2) and TRBJ1-1; TRBD1 aligns across 7 bases. The CDR3 extends over 15 amino acids. Germline V lookup: CDR1 LGHDT, CDR2 YNNKEL (reference sequence). Losses at the gene ends were 5 bases for V and 0 bases for J; bases not matched to a gene: 6. The CDR3 sequence is CASSARGQVNTEAFF. The CDR3, as DNA: TGTGCCAGCAGCGCCCGAGGACAGGTGAACACTGAAGCTTTCTTT.

The rearrangement links TRBV27 to TRBJ1-1; possibly TRBD1 for D (5 bases). Germline CDR1 is MNHEY and CDR2 is SMNVEV (reference sequence). The V end was cut by 5 bases, the J end by 5 bases, with 15 bases between. The CDR3 is 14 amino acids. The CDR3 bases are TGTGCCAGCAGTCCAAAAAGGGGTAGTACTGAAGCTTTCTTT. Translation: CASSPKRGSTEAFF.

V gene TRBV29-1 combines with J gene TRBJ2-5, with D possibly matching TRBD1 (6 bases). This CDR3 is 13 amino acids long. In germline, CDR1 is SQVTM, CDR2 ANQGSEA. Trimming cost V 5 bases and J 2 bases, with 12 bases left between them. The chain's CDR3 is CSVPTTGQETQYF. The CDR3 DNA reads TGCAGCGTTCCTACCACAGGGCAAGAGACCCAGTACTTC.

The chain recombines TRBV5-6 with TRBJ1-5; the match to TRBD1 covers 9 bases. From germline, CDR1 is SGHDT and CDR2 YYEEEE. J was trimmed by 4 bases and V by 4 bases; bases with no gene match: 3. The CDR3 has 14 residues. In DNA form, the CDR3 reads TGTGCCAGCAGCACCGACAGGGGGAATCAGCCCCAGCATTTT. Protein product: CASSTDRGNQPQHF.

The chain links TRBV21-1 to TRBJ1-5. TRBV21-1 is termed a pseudogene. The CDR3 extends over 14 amino acids. As DNA, the CDR3 is TGTGCCAGCAGCAAATGGAGGGGCAATCAGCCCCAGCATTTT. It encodes CASSKWRGNQPQHF.

The V and J genes are TRBV12-3 or TRBV12-4 and TRBJ1-1; D is possibly TRBD1 (5 bases). The CDR3 extends over 13 amino acids. With 10 bases removed from V and 2 bases from J, the gap between germline ends came to 14 bases. The CDR3 DNA is TGTGCCATTACGTCGACAGTAAACACTGAAGCTTTCTTT. Its protein is CAITSTVNTEAFF.

In its sample, this clone was seen once. The chain carries TRBV11-2 and TRBJ2-1; TRBD2 aligns across 11 bases. This CDR3 has 15 residues. Germline lookup yields CDR1 SGHAT and CDR2 FQNNGV. Unmatched junction bases numbered 8, after V lost 4 bases and J lost 9 bases. The CDR3 region has the DNA TGTGCCAGCAGCTCTGGGCTAGCGGGAGGCACTGAGCAGTTCTTC. Translation: CASSSGLAGGTEQFF.

The J gene is TRBJ2-1, the V gene TRBV30, with D hard to call. This CDR3 has 11 residues. Germline V gene data show CDR1 as GTSNPN and CDR2 as SVGIG (reference sequence). V was trimmed by 2 bases and J by 3 bases, leaving 2 bases between them. The CDR3 spells CAWSYYNEQFF. CDR3 nucleotide sequence: TGTGCCTGGAGTTACTACAATGAGCAGTTCTTC.

The chain employs TRBV20-1 and TRBJ1-1; the D is unclear. The CDR3 contains 11 residues. The V and J ends lost 3 bases and 2 bases respectively, with 4 bases between them. Germline CDR1 DFQATT, CDR2 SNEGSKA (reference sequence). The CDR3 DNA sequence: TGCAGTGCTAGTCTCAACACTGAAGCTTTCTTT. It codes for CSASLNTEAFF.

The CDR3 loop is CASSQTGVYNEQFF. For the CDR3, the DNA is TGCGCCAGCAGCCAAACAGGGGTTTACAATGAGCAGTTCTTC. This chain uses TRBV4-3 with TRBJ2-1; 7 bases agree with TRBD1. V gave up 2 bases and J gave up 4 bases; unmatched junction bases: 2. The CDR3 runs to 14 residues. The germline CDR1 and CDR2 sequences are LGHNA and YSLEER.

V usage is TRBV4-1 and J usage is TRBJ1-2; 7 positions match TRBD1. Germline CDR1 reads MGHRA; CDR2 reads YSYEKL. The trim removed 0 bases at V and 8 bases at J, leaving 12 bases unmatched. CDR3 length: 16 residues. Here the CDR3 reads CASSQEFGRGILGYTF. For the CDR3, the DNA is TGCGCCAGCAGCCAAGAATTCGGCAGGGGGATCCTGGGCTACACCTTC.

The chain uses TRBV30 and TRBJ1-4; D is undetermined. This CDR3 comprises 14 residues. V was cut by 2 bases and J by 0 bases, with 7 bases left in between. Germline V CDR1 and CDR2: GTSNPN, SVGIG (reference sequence). The CDR3: CAWSPLATNEKLFF. For the CDR3, the DNA is TGTGCCTGGAGTCCACTCGCAACTAATGAAAAACTGTTTTTT.

V and J are TRBV3-1 (or the pseudogene TRBV3-2) and TRBJ1-2; 10 bases are shared with TRBD1. Losses at the gene ends were 4 bases for V and 6 bases for J; bases not matched to a gene: 5. In germline, CDR1 is LGHDT, CDR2 YNNKEL (reference sequence). This CDR3 spans 14 amino acids. This chain's CDR3 is CASSLRDRGNGYTF. As DNA, the CDR3 is TGTGCCAGCAGCCTCAGGGACAGGGGAAATGGCTACACCTTC.

The V and J genes are TRBV30 and TRBJ1-2; a possible D gene is TRBD1 (6 bases). The CDR3 is 14 residues long. Trimming removed 0 bases from V and 4 bases from J, with 12 bases in between. The germline gives CDR1 GTSNPN, CDR2 SVGIG (reference sequence). CDR3 bases: TGTGCCTGGAGTGTGGGGGACACCGGCTATGGCTACACCTTC. Protein product: CAWSVGDTGYGYTF.

The rearrangement joins TRBV19 to TRBJ1-2; 8 bases are a match to TRBD1. The CDR3 totals 15 residues. V trimming: 4 bases; J trimming: 8 bases; junction bases outside the gene matches: 12. The germline V gene has CDR1 LNHDA and CDR2 SQIVND (reference sequence). CDR3 residues: CASSTPPDRERGYTF. The CDR3, as DNA: TGTGCCAGTAGTACCCCCCCGGACAGGGAGAGGGGCTACACCTTC.

This chain joins TRBV19 and TRBJ1-2, with 7 bases aligning to TRBD1. V lost 7 bases and J lost 4; bases outside the gene matches: 6. In germline, CDR1 is LNHDA, CDR2 SQIVND (reference sequence). The CDR3 length is 13 residues. CDR3 in amino acids: CASTWTGVYGYTF. In nucleotides, the CDR3 is TGTGCCAGTACTTGGACAGGCGTCTATGGCTACACCTTC.

The V call is TRBV5-4, the J call TRBJ2-2, with D perhaps matching TRBD1 (5 bases). The CDR3 runs 15 residues. Trimming took off 3 bases at V and 0 bases at J, with 9 bases between the two ends. Germline values: CDR1 SGHNT, CDR2 YYREEE (reference sequence). In DNA form, the CDR3 reads TGTGCCAGCAGCTCTGGGGCCACGAACACCGGGGAGCTGTTTTTT. Translation: CASSSGATNTGELFF.

The chain carries TRBV11-2 and TRBJ1-1, with no clear D. The CDR3 runs 11 residues. Trimming pared 1 base from V and 11 bases from J, leaving 8 bases between. CDR1 and CDR2 (germline): SGHAT, FQNNGV. In DNA, the CDR3 is TGTGCCAGCAGCTTAGGGCAGGTGGCTTTCTTT. Its translation: CASSLGQVAFF.

The genes are TRBV7-2 and TRBJ1-5; D not certain. V was clipped by 1 base and J by 7 bases, with 11 bases between them. This CDR3 spans 14 amino acids. Per germline, CDR1 SGHTA and CDR2 FQGNSA. In DNA, the CDR3 is TGTGCCAGCAGCTTAGACCAGGTTAGGCAGCCCCAGCATTTT. Translation gives CASSLDQVRQPQHF.

This clone came up once. V is TRBV11-3 and J is TRBJ2-3; a possible D gene is TRBD2 (5 bases). The germline V and J ends were trimmed by 5 bases and 2 bases, with 14 bases remaining between them. Germline V gene sequence: CDR1 SGHNT, CDR2 YENEEA. This CDR3 is built from 15 residues. DNA for the CDR3: TGTGCCAGCAGCATGGGTAGCGCCTACACAGATACGCAGTATTTT. Translating it yields CASSMGSAYTDTQYF.

The chain links TRBV9 to TRBJ2-5; D may be TRBD2 (5 bases). Per the germline V gene, CDR1 is SGDLS and CDR2 is YYNGEE. This CDR3 has 14 amino acids. V was cut by 3 bases and J by 1 base, with 10 bases left in between. CDR3 in amino acids: CASSAGLLQETQYF. DNA for the CDR3: TGTGCCAGCAGCGCAGGACTTCTCCAAGAGACCCAGTACTTC.

The J gene is TRBJ1-1, the V gene TRBV30; 10 bases are a match to TRBD1. The CDR3 is 16 residues long. The V gene's germline CDR1 is GTSNPN and CDR2 SVGIG (reference sequence). Germline trimming cut 2 bases from V and 0 bases from J; bases unmatched to any gene: 6. Here the CDR3 DNA reads TGTGCCTGGAGTCGGGACAGGGGCCTCCTGAACACTGAAGCTTTCTTT. Protein sequence: CAWSRDRGLLNTEAFF.

The chain uses TRBV4-1 and TRBJ1-2; unclear D gene. V was clipped by 2 bases and J by 8 bases, with 12 bases between them. The germline gives CDR1 MGHRA, CDR2 YSYEKL. The CDR3 consists of 13 residues. CDR3 in DNA: TGCGCCAGCAGCCAACCCGGGTCCAAGGGCTACACCTTC. It is translated as CASSQPGSKGYTF.